The text below deals with one T cell receptor beta chain. Antigen specificity is unknown. Other DNA sequences of this sample code for an identical CDR3. Germline V gene lookup returns CDR1 SGDLS and CDR2 YYNGEE. Trimming took off 0 bases at V and 5 bases at J, with 8 bases between the two ends. The CDR3 extends over 14 amino acids. The sample originates from a study of beta chain features in type 1 diabetes. Study-wide context: Age, gender, cell numbers and subset yield matched between patients and controls. General study results and limits: Relative to healthy donors, patients appeared to have naive, central memory and Treg TCRB repertoires that were more similar.

Reverse transcription of all isolated RNA meant that expressed TCRB transcripts were sequenced. The assay was immunoSEQ multiplex PCR, and TCRdb's table has in-frame clones only and misses some. The sample yields fewer than 350,000 clones, around a fifth seen once. The sequenced material came from naive CD4+ T cells from blood. This TCR derives from a woman under 30 in good health. The V gene is TRBV9, the J gene TRBJ2-2; weak D call: TRBD2 (6 bases). This CDR3 is CASSVGGLTGELFF. The CDR3 nucleotides are TGTGCCAGCAGCGTAGGGGGACTTACCGGGGAGCTGTTTTTT.